This T cell receptor (beta chain) is from a study of radiation and T cells in renal cell carcinoma. Findings and caveats of the study: Compared with controls, irradiated tumors had more, larger dominant CDR3 motifs.

Specified treatment: treatment-naive control, cytoreductive nephrectomy. The tumor was a clear cell renal cell carcinoma. The method was immunoSEQ multiplex PCR; TCRdb's version includes in-frame clones alone and lacks a portion of them. The data contain around 12,000 clones, approximately 68% of them singletons. About this clone: What it binds is not known.

Trimming stripped 3 bases from V and 5 bases from J, with 13 bases between. There are 15 residues in the CDR3. Per the germline V gene, CDR1 is SGHTA and CDR2 is FQGNSA. The chain couples TRBV7-2 to TRBJ2-2; TRBD1 is a possible D gene (6 bases). The TCR was taken from an elderly woman with renal cell carcinoma. The sample here was tumor tissue, taken from a patient whose treatment was nephrectomy without radiotherapy. DNA for the CDR3: TGTGCCAGCAGCTTTACAGGGTTCCCGACCGGGGAGCTGTTTTTT. Its protein product is CASSFTGFPTGELFF.